The sequence of this TCR beta chain was determined in a study of blood T cell repertoires in COVID-19. V dropped 5 bases and J dropped 1; count of bases not matched to a gene: 9. CDR1 and CDR2 from the germline V gene are SGHAT and FQNNGV. The length of the CDR3 is 17 residues. The protocol was immunoSEQ multiplex PCR, while the TCRdb copy is restricted to in-frame clones and leaves out a portion. The data contain 45,000 to 50,000 clones, 83% of them singletons. The TCR originated in a man aged 55 to 70 with active COVID-19. The sample consisted of peripheral blood. The chain joins TRBV11-2 to TRBJ2-7; TRBD2 agrees at 12 bases. The CDR3 region is CASSPRLAGASSYEQYF. The CDR3 DNA reads as TGTGCCAGCAGCCCTCGACTAGCGGGGGCCTCTTCCTACGAGCAGTACTTC.